This T cell receptor beta chain comes out of a study of blood T cell repertoires in COVID-19. Study in general: T cells, B-cell-depleted T cells, or PBMCs provided the cDNA or gDNA that served as material.

Clinical histories supplied by participants themselves formed the basis of cohort assignment. The CDR3 has 15 residues. Germline CDR1 is SGHDN and CDR2 is FVKESK. The V and J ends lost 1 base and 7 bases respectively, with 16 bases between them. In the original processing: Using reference gene primer amplification, nucleated cell counts were estimated. Data came from immunoSEQ multiplex PCR; TCRdb stores just in-frame clones and leaves some out. That table supplies the V and J calls and clone size; D and trimming were determined from the DNA. The sample comprises 350,000 or so clones, about 90% of which are singletons, and under 1.3% rests with the top ten.

Specimen: PBMCs or T cells enriched from blood (not recorded which). The clonotype originates from a woman aged 30 to 39 who had recovered from COVID-19. The V and J genes are TRBV14 and TRBJ2-5; maybe TRBD2 (6 bases). CDR3 residues: CASSQGLAFGATQYF. As DNA, the CDR3 is TGTGCCAGCAGCCAAGGTCTAGCGTTCGGGGCGACCCAGTACTTC.